A selection of T cell receptor beta chains follows, all from one sample in a study of blood T cell repertoires in COVID-19. Generated by immunoSEQ multiplex PCR, the TCRdb table keeps only in-frame clones and is missing some. The table includes roughly 250,000 clones, approximately 80% detected once. The source material was peripheral blood. These receptors all stem from a woman in her thirties or forties with active or convalescent COVID-19. Each CDR3 is given with its conserved first and last residue. The order of the fields is D gene, clone size, V gene, J gene, CDR3 DNA, CDR3 protein. A D gene is named only where the DNA matches it firmly. The size of a clone is reported for some rows only, either as once, few or many, or as a class for expanded clones.

TRBD1	-	TRBV2	TRBJ1-6	TGTGCCAGCGGGACAGGGAATTCACCCCTCCACTTT	CASGTGNSPLHF
TRBD1	-	TRBV18	TRBJ1-5	TGTGCCAGCTCTCCTAGGGACAGCGGAAATCAGCCCCAGCATTTT	CASSPRDSGNQPQHF
-	few	TRBV29-1	TRBJ2-1	TGCAGCGTTGAAGAAGCGGGCAATGAGCAGTTCTTC	CSVEEAGNEQFF
-	-	TRBV15	TRBJ1-1	TGTGCCACCAGCAGAGAGTATGCAGAAGAAGCTTTCTTT	CATSREYAEEAFF
TRBD1	-	TRBV7-2	TRBJ1-5	TGTGCCAGCAGCTTAGCGGGGACAGGGGGTTGGTGGCCCCAGCATTTT	CASSLAGTGGWWPQHF
-	few	TRBV6-1	TRBJ1-3	TGTGCCAGCAGTGAATTGGGCAGGGGAACAGGAAACACCATATATTTT	CASSELGRGTGNTIYF
TRBD2	-	TRBV5-4	TRBJ2-1	TGTGCCAGCACCATAGCGGGGGGGCCCTACAATGAGCAGTTCTTC	CASTIAGGPYNEQFF
TRBD1	once	TRBV5-1	TRBJ1-4	TGCGCCAGCAGCTTAGGGACAGCAGGGGAAAAACTGTTTTTT	CASSLGTAGEKLFF
TRBD1	-	TRBV28	TRBJ1-5	TGTGCCAGCAGGGGGACAGTCAATCAGCCCCAGCATTTT	CASRGTVNQPQHF
-	-	TRBV10-3	TRBJ1-1	TGTGCCATCACGGCGGGCACTGAAGCTTTCTTT	CAITAGTEAFF
-	-	TRBV19	TRBJ1-1	TGTGCCAGTAGTATAGGCGGGAACACTGAAGCTTTCTTT	CASSIGGNTEAFF
-	-	TRBV30	TRBJ1-1	TGTGCCTGGAGAATCACTAACACTGAAGCTTTCTTT	CAWRITNTEAFF
TRBD2	-	TRBV4-1	TRBJ2-3	TGCGCCAGCAGCCCGAGGACTAGCGCGGAACCTAGCACAGATACGCAGTATTTT	CASSPRTSAEPSTDTQYF
-	-	TRBV7-2	TRBJ1-1	TGTGCCAGCAGGATGCAGGGCGTCGGCACTGAAGCTTTCTTT	CASRMQGVGTEAFF
-	many	TRBV7-9	TRBJ1-2	TGTGCCAGCAGCTTAATACGGGATAGTAGGGGCTACACCTTC	CASSLIRDSRGYTF
-	few	TRBV19	TRBJ1-3	TGTGCCAGTAGTATCGGGAACTCTGGAAACACCATATATTTT	CASSIGNSGNTIYF
-	-	TRBV18	TRBJ1-6	TGTGCCAGCTCACCAGTAGGGGGAACTAACTCACCCCTCCACTTT	CASSPVGGTNSPLHF
TRBD2	-	TRBV5-4	TRBJ2-1	TGTGCCAGCAGTCGCGAAGCGGGGGGGCACTACAATGAGCAGTTCTTC	CASSREAGGHYNEQFF
TRBD1	-	TRBV29-1	TRBJ2-5	TGCAGCGTGGGGGACAGGGAAGGAGAGACCCAGTACTTC	CSVGDREGETQYF
-	-	TRBV5-4	TRBJ1-6	TGTGCCAGCAGCTTGGGTGGGAGCTCCTATAATTCACCCCTCCACTTT	CASSLGGSSYNSPLHF
TRBD2	-	TRBV5-1	TRBJ2-3	TGCGCCAGCAGGCCGACTAGCGGGAGCACAGATACGCAGTATTTT	CASRPTSGSTDTQYF
TRBD1	-	TRBV5-1	TRBJ2-2	TGCGCCAGCAGCCCCTGGGGGACAGACACCGGGGAGCTGTTTTTT	CASSPWGTDTGELFF
-	many	TRBV19	TRBJ1-6	TGTGCCAGTAGTTCTATGCGGGGGGCAGATTCACCCCTCCACTTT	CASSSMRGADSPLHF
TRBD1	few	TRBV28	TRBJ2-7	TGTGCCAGCAGTCGGACAGGCTCCTTTCTCTACGAGCAGTACTTC	CASSRTGSFLYEQYF
-	-	TRBV12-3/TRBV12-4	TRBJ2-1	TGTGCCAGCAGTTTCCGTAATGAGCAGTTCTTC	CASSFRNEQFF
TRBD1	-	TRBV9	TRBJ2-1	TGTGCCAGCAGCGTAGTGGCCGGGACAGTCGGCAATGAGCAGTTCTTC	CASSVVAGTVGNEQFF
TRBD2	-	TRBV15	TRBJ2-5	TGTGCCACCAGCAGCGGCACTAGCGGGGCTAATCAAGAGACCCAGTACTTC	CATSSGTSGANQETQYF
-	-	TRBV7-2	TRBJ2-7	TGTGCCAGCAGCCTATACAGTTACGAGCAGTACTTC	CASSLYSYEQYF
-	-	TRBV7-3	TRBJ1-6	TGTGCCAGCAGCTTAGAGGGAAACATCTCACCCCTCCACTTT	CASSLEGNISPLHF
TRBD1	-	TRBV5-1	TRBJ1-2	TGCGCCAGCAGCTTAGCCCCGACAGGGGCCTATGGCTACACCTTC	CASSLAPTGAYGYTF
-	-	TRBV9	TRBJ1-1	TGTGCCAGCAGCGCGGGGGGCACTGAAGCTTTCTTT	CASSAGGTEAFF
TRBD2	-	TRBV7-3	TRBJ2-2	TGTGCCAGCAGCGTCATAGGGACTAGCGGCTTTCCGAACACCGGGGAGCTGTTTTTT	CASSVIGTSGFPNTGELFF
-	-	TRBV10-1	TRBJ1-5	TGCGCCAGCAGTCAGGGCTCCAATCAGCCCCAGCATTTT	CASSQGSNQPQHF
TRBD1	-	TRBV5-4	TRBJ1-2	TGTGCCAGCAGCGTGGGGGACAGGGGAGACTATGGCTACACCTTC	CASSVGDRGDYGYTF
TRBD1	-	TRBV5-4	TRBJ1-6	TGTGCCAGCAGCCGAAGACAGGGAAACATCCTCTTT	CASSRRQGNILF
-	-	TRBV5-4	TRBJ2-5	TGTACCAGCAGCCCGGAAACCCACCCGGGGGAGACCCAGTACTTC	CTSSPETHPGETQYF
TRBD1	-	TRBV10-3	TRBJ2-2	TGTGCCACCAGACCGGGACAGGTGAACACCGGGGAGCTGTTTTTT	CATRPGQVNTGELFF
TRBD1	-	TRBV5-1	TRBJ1-2	TGCGCCAGCAGCTCGGGACAGCAGGGCTATGGCTACACCTTC	CASSSGQQGYGYTF